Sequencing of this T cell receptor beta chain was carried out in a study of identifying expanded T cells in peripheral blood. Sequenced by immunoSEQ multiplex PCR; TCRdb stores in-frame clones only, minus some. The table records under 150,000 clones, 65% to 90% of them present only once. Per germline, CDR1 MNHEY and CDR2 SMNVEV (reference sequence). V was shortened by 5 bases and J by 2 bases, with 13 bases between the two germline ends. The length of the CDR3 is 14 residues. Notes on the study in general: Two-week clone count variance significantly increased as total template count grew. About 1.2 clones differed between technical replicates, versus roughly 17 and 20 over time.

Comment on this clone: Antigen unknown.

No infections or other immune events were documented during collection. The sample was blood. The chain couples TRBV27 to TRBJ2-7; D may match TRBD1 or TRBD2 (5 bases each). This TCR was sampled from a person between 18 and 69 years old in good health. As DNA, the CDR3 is TGTGCCAGCAGTACCGGGGACCGAACCTACGAGCAGTACTTC. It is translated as CASSTGDRTYEQYF.